One sample yielded the 20 T cell receptor beta chains listed below, sequenced in a study of CD8 T cells in Susac syndrome. Random hexamers were used to reverse transcribe the RNA input (roughly 0.5 to 1 ug). Via MiXCR, TCRdb re-called the immunoSEQ multiplex PCR reads, giving one row per CDR3 protein. The sample carries some 120,000 distinct CDR3 sequences, around 94% recorded once. Sequencing input: CD4+ T cells from PBMCs. Every receptor here comes from a human donor in good health.

This chain links TRBV20-1 with TRBJ1-1, with TRBD1 matching 8 bases. CDR1 and CDR2 from the germline V gene are DFQATT and SNEGSKA (reference sequence). This CDR3 spans 14 amino acids. Trimming took 1 base from V and 5 from J; bases not matched to a gene: 6. This CDR3 is CSARAPGGVTEAFF. DNA of the CDR3: TGCAGTGCTAGAGCGCCAGGGGGCGTTACTGAAGCTTTCTTT.

This clonotype has only a few counts. V is TRBV9 and J is TRBJ2-3; tentatively, D is TRBD2 (6 bases). The CDR3 runs 15 residues. Trimming removed 5 bases at V and 4 bases at J, with 17 bases between. Germline loops: CDR1 SGDLS, CDR2 YYNGEE. In DNA, the CDR3 is TGTGCCAGCAGTCCCTGGCGGGGCGGGGCAGATACGCAGTATTTT. Its translation is CASSPWRGGADTQYF.

The chain joins TRBV7-8 to TRBJ2-5; a weak D match, TRBD1 (5 bases). This CDR3 is 13 amino acids long. Per the germline V gene, CDR1 is SGHVS and CDR2 is FQNEAQ. The V and J ends lost 3 bases and 4 bases respectively, with 9 bases between them. The CDR3 loop is CASSFGRAETQYF. DNA for the CDR3: TGTGCCAGCAGCTTTGGCAGGGCAGAGACCCAGTACTTC.

V gene TRBV7-2 combines with J gene TRBJ2-3; either TRBD1 or TRBD2 may supply D (5 bases each). CDR3 length: 16 amino acids. Germline V CDR1 and CDR2: SGHTA, FQGNSA. V gave up 1 base and J gave up 1 base, with 12 bases separating them. The CDR3 loop reads CASSLDRQGGTDTQYF. The CDR3 DNA sequence: TGTGCCAGCAGCTTAGACAGGCAGGGAGGCACAGATACGCAGTATTTT.

The rearrangement uses TRBV29-1 and TRBJ2-7, with 15 bases matching TRBD2. The V gene's germline CDR1 is SQVTM and CDR2 ANQGSEA. The CDR3 has 12 residues. Trimming cost V 7 bases and J 9 bases; bases outside gene matches: 4. The CDR3 sequence is CSAGLAGGPQYF. CDR3 nucleotide sequence: TGCAGCGCTGGACTAGCGGGAGGGCCGCAGTACTTC.

This rearrangement joins TRBV4-1 to TRBJ1-4; maybe TRBD1 (5 bases). Trimming cost V 1 base and J 8 bases, with 11 bases left between them. CDR1 is MGHRA and CDR2 is YSYEKL in the germline V gene. CDR3 length: 14 amino acids. The CDR3 bases are TGCGCCAGCAGCCAAGCCCCGGGACCGGAAAAACTGTTTTTT. Amino acid sequence: CASSQAPGPEKLFF.

The V call is TRBV19, the J call TRBJ2-7; D gene ambiguous. V lost 5 bases, J lost 2 bases, and 10 bases lay in between. The germline gives CDR1 LNHDA, CDR2 SQIVND (reference sequence). This CDR3 contains 13 residues. CDR3 sequence (DNA): TGTGCCAGTAGTGTCAGGACCACCTACGAGCAGTACTTC. This gives the protein CASSVRTTYEQYF.

The chain couples TRBV5-6 to TRBJ2-5; unclear D gene. This CDR3 is 13 amino acids long. Trimming stripped 4 bases from V and 5 bases from J, with 12 bases between. The germline gives CDR1 SGHDT, CDR2 YYEEEE. The CDR3 is CASSLRNGETQYF. CDR3 sequence (DNA): TGTGCCAGCAGCCTTCGCAACGGGGAGACCCAGTACTTC.

V usage is TRBV3-1 and J usage is TRBJ2-3, with unresolved D. This CDR3 region has 12 residues. Trimming removed 1 base at V and 8 bases at J, with 7 bases between. CDR1 and CDR2 from the germline V gene are LGHDT and YNNKEL (reference sequence). The CDR3 DNA reads TGTGCCAGCAGCCAAGGGGCCCCTACGCAGTATTTT. It codes for CASSQGAPTQYF.

The chain carries TRBV2 and TRBJ2-7; tentatively, D is TRBD2 (7 bases). Germline assignment: CDR1 SNHLY and CDR2 FYNNEI. V was clipped by 7 bases and J by 2 bases, with 12 bases between them. The CDR3 extends over 13 amino acids. The CDR3 region is CASILGGAYEQYF. DNA of the CDR3: TGTGCCAGCATCCTAGGGGGGGCCTACGAGCAGTACTTC.

The chain links TRBV2 to TRBJ1-1, with D perhaps matching TRBD1 (6 bases). The CDR3 runs 15 residues. Germline V gene data show CDR1 as SNHLY and CDR2 as FYNNEI. Trimming removed 5 bases at V and 0 bases at J, with 13 bases between. The CDR3 DNA sequence: TGTGCCAGCAGTTTGGGGGGGGGCCTGAACACTGAAGCTTTCTTT. This gives the protein CASSLGGGLNTEAFF.

This chain connects TRBV6-5 to TRBJ1-1; 7 nucleotides align to TRBD1. CDR1 is MNHEY and CDR2 is SVGAGI in the germline V gene. The CDR3 has 15 residues. Unmatched junction bases numbered 7, after V lost 5 bases and J lost 1 base. The CDR3 DNA reads TGTGCCAGCAGTAAGGGGGGGACAGAGAACACTGAAGCTTTCTTT. Residues: CASSKGGTENTEAFF.

The chain recombines TRBV6-2 or TRBV6-3 with TRBJ2-2; D gene uncertain. Germline CDR1 MNHEY, CDR2 SVGEGT. The CDR3 is 17 residues long. Deletions cut 2 bases from V and 6 bases from J, with 19 bases between. CDR3 sequence reads: CASSYTSGLRKSGELFF. The CDR3 DNA follows: TGTGCCAGCAGTTACACATCGGGCCTTAGGAAATCCGGGGAGCTGTTTTTT.

CDR3 nucleotides: TGCAGCGTTACTCCAGGGTCCGAAAACTATGGCTACACCTTC. Residues: CSVTPGSENYGYTF. The V and J genes are TRBV29-1 and TRBJ1-2; possibly TRBD1 for D (5 bases). V lost 5 bases, J lost 2 bases, and 15 bases lay in between. The CDR3 consists of 14 residues. The germline V gene encodes CDR1 SQVTM and CDR2 ANQGSEA.

This chain uses TRBV7-2 with TRBJ1-1; D is possibly TRBD1 (5 bases). Per germline, CDR1 SGHTA and CDR2 FQGNSA. With 1 base removed from V and 8 bases from J, the gap between germline ends came to 8 bases. This CDR3 spans 12 amino acids. The CDR3 DNA reads TGTGCCAGCAGCTTAGTGGGGGTGGAAGCTTTCTTT. This gives the protein CASSLVGVEAFF.

This chain connects TRBV6-2 or TRBV6-3 to TRBJ2-3, with TRBD2 as a possible D gene (6 bases). The V end lost 5 bases, the J end lost 5 bases, and 17 bases lay between the germline ends. Germline-derived CDR1 and CDR2 are MNHEY and SVGEGT. The CDR3 extends over 15 amino acids. The CDR3 DNA reads TGTGCCAGCAGTCCGGACCCGGGAGAGGTAGATACGCAGTATTTT. It encodes CASSPDPGEVDTQYF.

The chain has TRBV12-3 or TRBV12-4 and TRBJ2-5; D might be TRBD1 (5 bases). The CDR3 runs 16 residues. Trimming left V 6 bases short and J 1 base short, with 18 bases between. The CDR3 spells CASSYHGPRGQETQYF. CDR3 nucleotides: TGTGCCAGCAGCTATCACGGCCCTAGGGGCCAAGAGACCCAGTACTTC.

The chain uses TRBV7-9 and TRBJ2-1; D unresolved. V lost 7 bases and J lost 8, with 9 bases in between. Germline V gene sequence: CDR1 SEHNR, CDR2 FQNEAQ (reference sequence). The CDR3 is 11 residues long. In nucleotides, the CDR3 is TGTGCCAGCACCCCAGAGGATGAGCAGTTCTTC. Translating gives CASTPEDEQFF. Complete variable domain (other parts from reference TRBV7-9 and TRBJ2-1): DTGVSQNPRHKITKRGQNVTFRCDPISEHNRLYWYRQTLGQGPEFLTYFQNEAQLEKSRLLSDRFSAERPKGSFSTLEIQRTEQGDSAMYLCASTPEDEQFFGPGTRLTVL.

This rearrangement joins TRBV12-3 or TRBV12-4 to TRBJ1-2; possibly TRBD1 for D (5 bases). The CDR3 is 12 amino acids. Trimming shortened V by 7 bases and J by 8 bases, and 14 bases separated the two germline ends. CDR3 amino acids: CASNVGGLGYTF. The DNA of the CDR3 is TGTGCCAGCAACGTGGGGGGATTAGGCTACACCTTC.

This clonotype was detected once. An end of the junction does not agree with germline; a read error may underlie this. The CDR3 region has the DNA TGTGCCAGCAGCTTTCCACAGGCCATGGAGGGGGCCAACGTCCTGATTTTC. Protein: CASSFPQAMEGANVLIF. The chain joins TRBV5-6 to TRBJ2-6, with D maybe TRBD1 (7 bases). CDR3 length equals 17 residues. Per the germline V gene, CDR1 is SGHDT and CDR2 is YYEEEE. The variable domain in full, with the rest retrieved from reference TRBV5-6 and TRBJ2-6, is DAGVTQSPTHLIKTRGQQVTLRCSPKSGHDTVSWYQQALGQGPQFIFQYYEEEERQRGNFPDRFSGHQFPNYSSELNVNALLLGDSALYLCASSFPQAMEGANVLIFGAGSRLTVL.